A selection of T cell receptor beta chains follows, all from one sample in a study of cytomegalovirus exposure and HLA in healthy donors. Assay used: immunoSEQ multiplex PCR; TCRdb lists only in-frame clones, some missing. The sample has 200,000 to 300,000 clones; around 80% are singletons. Sequenced: PBMCs. All receptors derive from a boy aged 10-17 years in good health and CMV-seronegative. CDR3s include the opening cysteine and the closing phenylalanine or tryptophan. A D gene is named only where the DNA matches it firmly. Not every row has a clone size; where given, it reads once, few, many or a size class.

TRBV4-1	TRBJ2-5	-	-	CASSRGMGGGGETQYF	TGCGCCAGCAGCCGGGGCATGGGCGGGGGCGGAGAGACCCAGTACTTC
TRBV6-5	TRBJ2-3	TRBD1	few	CASRRTGFIDTQYF	TGTGCCAGCAGACGGACAGGTTTTATCGATACGCAGTATTTT
TRBV18	TRBJ1-2	TRBD1	-	CASSPTGTGPNYGYTF	TGTGCCAGCTCACCGACAGGGACAGGCCCTAACTATGGCTACACCTTC
TRBV4-2	TRBJ1-2	TRBD1	-	CASSQDLRGQGNYGYTF	TGTGCCAGCAGCCAAGATCTTAGGGGACAGGGAAACTATGGCTACACCTTC
TRBV11-2	TRBJ1-2	TRBD1	-	CASRFPLVRGLGYTF	TGTGCCAGCAGGTTCCCCCTGGTGAGGGGGCTAGGCTACACCTTC
TRBV21-1	TRBJ1-2	-	-	CASSKVSDRGFYGYTF	TGTGCCAGCAGCAAAGTGTCGGACAGGGGATTCTATGGCTACACCTTC
TRBV25-1	TRBJ2-2	TRBD2	-	CASSAWTSGTGELFF	TGTGCCAGCAGTGCTTGGACTAGCGGGACCGGGGAGCTGTTTTTT
TRBV4-2	TRBJ1-2	-	-	CASSQDQGRFYGYTF	TGTGCCAGCAGCCAAGATCAGGGGCGATTCTATGGCTACACCTTC
TRBV2	TRBJ1-3	-	-	CASTNQLSSGNTIYF	TGTGCCAGCACAAACCAACTAAGCTCTGGAAACACCATATATTTT
TRBV7-9	TRBJ2-1	TRBD2	once	CASSLVSSGSSKNEQFF	TGTGCCAGCAGCTTAGTATCTAGCGGGAGTTCTAAGAATGAGCAGTTCTTC
TRBV27	TRBJ1-2	TRBD1	-	CASSPPGGLYGYTF	TGTGCCAGCAGCCCTCCAGGGGGCCTCTATGGCTACACCTTC
TRBV12-5	TRBJ1-5	-	-	CASAFVPPGYSNQPQHF	TGTGCTAGTGCCTTTGTCCCCCCAGGTTATAGCAATCAGCCCCAGCATTTT
TRBV4-1	TRBJ2-5	TRBD2	-	CASSQGASGGKTQYF	TGCGCCAGCAGCCAAGGGGCTAGCGGGGGCAAGACCCAGTACTTC
TRBV4-1	TRBJ2-1	TRBD2	-	CASSPSRLAGGHEQFF	TGCGCCAGCAGCCCGTCCCGGCTAGCGGGGGGGCATGAGCAGTTCTTC
TRBV5-6	TRBJ1-2	-	-	CASSLAGANYGYTF	TGTGCCAGCAGCTTGGCCGGAGCTAACTATGGCTACACCTTC
TRBV4-2	TRBJ2-7	-	-	CASSQGGPATYEQYF	TGTGCCAGCAGCCAGGGGGGACCAGCCACCTACGAGCAGTACTTC
TRBV30	TRBJ1-5	-	-	CAWSVRRTDQPQHF	TGTGCCTGGAGTGTTCGGAGGACAGATCAGCCCCAGCATTTT
TRBV2	TRBJ2-6	-	-	CASPQRQGANVLTF	TGTGCCAGCCCACAACGACAGGGGGCCAACGTCCTGACTTTC
TRBV6-5	TRBJ1-2	-	-	CASSRDKGGSFGYTF	TGTGCCAGCAGTAGAGATAAGGGAGGGAGCTTTGGCTACACCTTC
TRBV14	TRBJ1-4	TRBD1	-	CASSPSPYRGQGMGEKLFF	TGTGCCAGCAGCCCAAGCCCTTATCGAGGACAGGGGATGGGTGAAAAACTGTTTTTT
TRBV18	TRBJ2-7	TRBD1	-	CASSPPDWRPDRGRGEQYF	TGTGCCAGCTCACCACCGGACTGGCGCCCGGACAGGGGGCGTGGAGAGCAGTACTTC
TRBV13	TRBJ1-3	TRBD1	once	CASSGVPLYDRAPTYSGNTIYF	TGTGCCAGCAGCGGAGTCCCTCTTTACGACAGGGCTCCAACGTACTCTGGAAACACCATATATTTT
TRBV30	TRBJ1-4	-	-	CACIQGPAIEKLFF	TGTGCCTGTATACAGGGTCCGGCTATCGAAAAACTGTTTTTT
TRBV19	TRBJ2-5	TRBD2	-	CASSSRTSGVWETQYF	TGTGCCAGTAGTTCGAGGACTAGCGGAGTTTGGGAGACCCAGTACTTC
TRBV5-4	TRBJ2-1	-	-	CASTRIGEVEQFF	TGTGCCAGCACCCGAATAGGCGAGGTTGAGCAGTTCTTC
TRBV9	TRBJ1-2	-	-	CASTKEDYAGYTF	TGTGCCAGCACCAAGGAGGACTATGCCGGCTACACCTTC
TRBV7-9	TRBJ1-5	TRBD1	-	CASSSQGARGNQPQHF	TGTGCCAGCAGCTCCCAGGGGGCCCGGGGCAATCAGCCCCAGCATTTT
TRBV19	TRBJ1-1	-	-	CASSRGGLDTEAFF	TGTGCCAGTAGTAGGGGGGGCTTAGACACTGAAGCTTTCTTT
TRBV5-1	TRBJ2-3	-	-	CASSLDSTDTQYF	TGCGCCAGCAGCTTGGACTCAACAGATACGCAGTATTTT
TRBV27	TRBJ2-5	TRBD2	-	CASTTRLAGSETQYF	TGTGCCAGCACTACGCGGCTAGCGGGTAGTGAGACCCAGTACTTC
TRBV7-9	TRBJ1-1	TRBD1	-	CASSSTRTGNPEAFF	TGTGCCAGCAGCTCGACCAGGACAGGGAACCCTGAAGCTTTCTTT
TRBV7-9	TRBJ2-7	TRBD1	-	CSSSAGQGGAYEQYF	TGTTCCAGCAGCGCTGGACAGGGGGGCGCCTACGAGCAGTACTTC
TRBV7-3	TRBJ2-1	TRBD2	-	CASSSISGGPYFF	TGTGCCAGCAGCTCCATTAGCGGGGGGCCCTACTTCTTC
TRBV13	TRBJ2-3	-	few	CASRFRVGGAADTQYF	TGTGCCAGCAGATTTAGGGTTGGGGGGGCCGCAGATACGCAGTATTTT
TRBV2	TRBJ1-2	-	-	CASSEDRVGYTF	TGTGCCAGCAGTGAAGACAGGGTTGGCTACACCTTC
TRBV30	TRBJ2-1	TRBD2	-	CAWGRTSGSYNEQFF	TGTGCCTGGGGCAGGACTAGCGGCTCCTACAATGAGCAGTTCTTC
TRBV6-1	TRBJ2-3	TRBD2	-	CASSQTAGGTDTQYF	TGTGCCAGCAGTCAAACGGCGGGAGGCACAGATACGCAGTATTTT
TRBV5-6	TRBJ1-1	-	-	CASSLEQLNTEAFF	TGTGCCAGCAGCTTGGAACAGTTGAACACTGAAGCTTTCTTT
TRBV15	TRBJ1-2	-	-	CATSTYGYTF	TGTGCCACCAGCACGTATGGCTACACCTTC
TRBV7-6	TRBJ2-3	TRBD2	-	CASSLAGGSGATDTQYF	TGTGCCAGCAGCTTAGCGGGGGGTAGCGGGGCCACAGATACGCAGTATTTT
TRBV7-8	TRBJ2-3	TRBD2	-	CASTPSGTGTDTQYF	TGTGCCAGCACCCCTAGCGGGACTGGGACAGATACGCAGTATTTT
TRBV10-2	TRBJ1-5	TRBD1	-	CASSGTGSNQPQHF	TGCGCCAGCAGTGGGACAGGGAGCAATCAGCCCCAGCATTTT
TRBV7-9	TRBJ1-3	-	-	CASRKQGHSGNTIYF	TGTGCCAGCAGGAAACAGGGACACTCTGGAAACACCATATATTTT
TRBV6-4	TRBJ2-2	-	-	CASSAEHDTGELFF	TGTGCCAGCAGTGCGGAGCATGACACCGGGGAGCTGTTTTTT
TRBV10-1	TRBJ2-1	-	-	CASSEQRGDYNEQFF	TGCGCCAGCAGTGAGCAAAGGGGCGACTACAATGAGCAGTTCTTC
TRBV7-6	TRBJ1-1	-	-	CASSPAEMNTEAFF	TGTGCCAGCAGCCCGGCGGAAATGAACACTGAAGCTTTCTTT
TRBV7-8	TRBJ2-1	TRBD2	once	CASRLAGSYNEQFF	TGTGCCAGTCGACTAGCGGGGTCCTACAATGAGCAGTTCTTC
TRBV2	TRBJ2-7	-	-	CASSVQGNEQYF	TGTGCCAGCAGCGTACAGGGTAACGAGCAGTACTTC
TRBV19	TRBJ2-2	-	-	CASQPNRAANTGELFF	TGTGCCAGTCAGCCCAACAGGGCCGCGAACACCGGGGAGCTGTTTTTT
TRBV5-1	TRBJ2-2	-	few	CASSLYRRANTGELFF	TGCGCCAGCAGCTTGTATAGGAGAGCGAACACCGGGGAGCTGTTTTTT